The source of this T cell receptor beta chain is a study of cytomegalovirus exposure and HLA in healthy donors. This CDR3 comprises 13 residues. Trimming cost V 4 bases and J 1 base, with 7 bases left between them. The germline gives CDR1 MNHEY, CDR2 SVGAGI. The PCR made use of 60 Vbeta and 13 Jbeta primers. Only in-frame clones appear in the TCRdb table, and some are missing; sequencing was by immunoSEQ multiplex PCR. Of roughly 110,000 clones listed, 74% were seen once; the top ten hold 11% to 15%. The TCR originated in a middle-aged woman in good health and CMV-seropositive. The sequenced sample was PBMCs. The chain uses TRBV6-5 and TRBJ1-1; D is unresolved. CDR3 nucleotides: TGTGCCAGCAGTTCCAGGCGGAACACTGAAGCTTTCTTT. The encoded protein is CASSSRRNTEAFF.